This T cell receptor (beta chain) appears in the sequencing data of a study of T cells in Graves' hyperthyroidism and ophthalmopathy. The study, taken as a whole, reports: Blood held most thyroid clonotypes expanded above 0.001 frequency.

TCR beta CDR3 regions were amplified from RNA transcripts. TCR CDR3 regions were first amplified by RT-PCR with HTBI primers. TCRdb called the multiplex PCR reads again in MiXCR, with one record for every CDR3 protein. Found here are over 500,000 distinct CDR3 sequences, roughly 18% of them singletons; the top ten hold 15% to 20%. Details on this clonotype: As yet, its antigen is unknown.

Researchers barred patients who had uncontrolled infection, other autoimmune disease, pregnancy or lactation. Input material: blood. The TCR sequence derives from a woman between 18 and 29 years old with Graves' ophthalmopathy.

CDR3 coding DNA: TGTGCCAGCAGCCCCACGGGGAATACAGGTTCCTACGAGCAGTACTTC. It encodes CASSPTGNTGSYEQYF. This chain links TRBV7-9 with TRBJ2-7; D assignment may be TRBD1 or TRBD2 (5 bases each). Germline V gene lookup returns CDR1 SEHNR and CDR2 FQNEAQ (reference sequence). Trimming removed 5 bases at V and 1 base at J, with 18 bases between. The CDR3 runs to 16 residues.